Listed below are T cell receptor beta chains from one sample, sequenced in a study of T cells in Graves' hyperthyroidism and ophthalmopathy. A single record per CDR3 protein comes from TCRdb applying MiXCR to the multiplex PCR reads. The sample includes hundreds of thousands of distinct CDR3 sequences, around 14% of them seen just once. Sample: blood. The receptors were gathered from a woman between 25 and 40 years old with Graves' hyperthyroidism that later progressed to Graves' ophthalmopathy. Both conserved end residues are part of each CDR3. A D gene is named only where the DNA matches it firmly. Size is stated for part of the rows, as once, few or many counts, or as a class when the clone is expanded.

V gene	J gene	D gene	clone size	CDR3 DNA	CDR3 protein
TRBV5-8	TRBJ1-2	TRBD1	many	TGTGCCAGCAGTTATGACAGGGGATCTGGCTACACCTTC	CASSYDRGSGYTF
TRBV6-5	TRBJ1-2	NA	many	TGTGCCAGCAGTTATGGGGAGCGCTACACCTTC	CASSYGERYTF
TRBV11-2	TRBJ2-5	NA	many	TGTGCCAGCAGCTTAGGGTCCGGCGGAGAGACCCAGTACTTC	CASSLGSGGETQYF
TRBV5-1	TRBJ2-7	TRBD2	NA	TGCGCCAGCAGCTTTACAGCGGGAGGGCCTCAATCCTACGAGCAGTACTTC	CASSFTAGGPQSYEQYF
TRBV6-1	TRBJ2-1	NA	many	TGTGCCAGCAGTACGGCCCTAGGGCGGGTCCATGAGCAGTTCTTC	CASSTALGRVHEQFF
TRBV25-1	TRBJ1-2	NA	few	TGTGCCAGCAGGGCACCGGGACCATTGAACTATGGCTACACCTTC	CASRAPGPLNYGYTF
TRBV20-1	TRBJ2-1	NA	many	TGCAGTGCTAGTCCGACCCTCGGGACGCCCTTCTACAATGAGCAGTTCTTC	CSASPTLGTPFYNEQFF
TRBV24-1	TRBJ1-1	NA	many	TGTGCCACCAGTGACATAAGGACTGATGAAGCTTTCTTT	CATSDIRTDEAFF
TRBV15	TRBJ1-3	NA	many	TGTGCCACCAGCAGAGGACTTAGGGACGATTACTCTGGAAACACCATATATTTT	CATSRGLRDDYSGNTIYF
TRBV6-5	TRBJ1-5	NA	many	TGTGCCAGCCTTACTGACAGCAATCAGCCCCAGCATTTT	CASLTDSNQPQHF
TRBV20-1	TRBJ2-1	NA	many	TGCAGTGCCGACCCCGGGGCAGGGGCCTACAATGAGCAGTTCTTC	CSADPGAGAYNEQFF
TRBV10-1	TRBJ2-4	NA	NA	TGCGCCCGCTGTCCGGGGCCCACCAGGAGGCTTGTCCTAGCCAAAAACATTCAGTACTTC	CARCPGPTRRLVLAKNIQYF
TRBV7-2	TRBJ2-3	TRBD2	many	TGTGCCAGCAGCTTTAAGAGCGGGATTGATACGCAGTATTTT	CASSFKSGIDTQYF
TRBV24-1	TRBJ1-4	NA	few	TGTGCCACCAGTGGGGCGCCGAATGAAAAACTGTTTTTT	CATSGAPNEKLFF
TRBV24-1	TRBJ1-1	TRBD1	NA	TGTGCCACCAGTGACCCTGGACAGGAACCGGGAGCTTTCTTT	CATSDPGQEPGAFF
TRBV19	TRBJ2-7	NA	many	TGTGCCAGTAGTATTAGTGGCGACGAGCAGTACTTC	CASSISGDEQYF
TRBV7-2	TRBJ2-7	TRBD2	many	TGTGCCAGCAGCTTAACTAGCGGGATTGGGTACGAGCAGTACTTC	CASSLTSGIGYEQYF
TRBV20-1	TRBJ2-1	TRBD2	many	TGCAGTGCTAGAGACCGAGGCGGACTAGCTCATAGTCATAAGTTCTTC	CSARDRGGLAHSHKFF
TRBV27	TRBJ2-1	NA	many	TGTGCCAGCAGTTTTACTGGGCAGGGAGGTTACAATGAGCAGTTCTTC	CASSFTGQGGYNEQFF
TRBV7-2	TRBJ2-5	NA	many	TGTGCCAGCAGCTCCGGGACGCCGGGGACCCAGTACTTC	CASSSGTPGTQYF
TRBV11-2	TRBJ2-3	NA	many	TGTGCCAGCAGCCCTCTGAGGGATACGCAGTATTTT	CASSPLRDTQYF
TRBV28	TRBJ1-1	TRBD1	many	TGTGCCAGCAGCTCCGGGACAGGGGGAGCTTTCTTT	CASSSGTGGAFF